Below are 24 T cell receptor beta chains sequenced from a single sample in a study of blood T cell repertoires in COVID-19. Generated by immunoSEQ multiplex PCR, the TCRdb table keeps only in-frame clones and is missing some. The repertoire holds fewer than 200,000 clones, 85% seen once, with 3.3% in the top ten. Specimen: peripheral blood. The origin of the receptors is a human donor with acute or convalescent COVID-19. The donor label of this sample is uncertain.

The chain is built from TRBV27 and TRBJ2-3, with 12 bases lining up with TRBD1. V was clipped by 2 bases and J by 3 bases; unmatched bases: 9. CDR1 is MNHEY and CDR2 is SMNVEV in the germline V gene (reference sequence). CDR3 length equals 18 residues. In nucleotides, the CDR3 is TGTGCCAGCAGTTTAAGGGACAGGGGGCGAATGGCGACAGATACGCAGTATTTT. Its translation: CASSLRDRGRMATDTQYF.

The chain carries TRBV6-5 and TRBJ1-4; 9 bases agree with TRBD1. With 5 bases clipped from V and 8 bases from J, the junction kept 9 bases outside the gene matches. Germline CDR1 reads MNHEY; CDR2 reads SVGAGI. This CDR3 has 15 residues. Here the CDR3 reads CASSPAGTGYEKLFF. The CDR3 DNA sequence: TGTGCCAGCAGTCCCGCCGGGACAGGGTACGAAAAACTGTTTTTT.

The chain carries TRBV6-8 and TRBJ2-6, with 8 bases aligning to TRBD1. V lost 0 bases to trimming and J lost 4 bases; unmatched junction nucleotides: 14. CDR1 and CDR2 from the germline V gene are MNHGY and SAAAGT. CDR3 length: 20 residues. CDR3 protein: CASSYSIPTGEMAGANVLTF. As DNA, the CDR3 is TGTGCCAGCAGTTACTCGATACCGACAGGGGAAATGGCCGGGGCCAACGTCCTGACTTTC.

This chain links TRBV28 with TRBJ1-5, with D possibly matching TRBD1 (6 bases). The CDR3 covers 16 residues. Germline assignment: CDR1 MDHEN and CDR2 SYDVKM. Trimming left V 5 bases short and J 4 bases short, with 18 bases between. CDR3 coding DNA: TGTGCCAGCAGTAGGGGCGCGAAGGGGGGGAATCAGCCCCAGCATTTT. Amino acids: CASSRGAKGGNQPQHF.

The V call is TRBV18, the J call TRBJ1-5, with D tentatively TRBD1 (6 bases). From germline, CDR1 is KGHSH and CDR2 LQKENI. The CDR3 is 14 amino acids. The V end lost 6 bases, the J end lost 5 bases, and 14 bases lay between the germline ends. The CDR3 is CASSPDRTDQPQHF. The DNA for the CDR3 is TGTGCCAGCTCCCCCGACAGGACCGATCAGCCCCAGCATTTT.

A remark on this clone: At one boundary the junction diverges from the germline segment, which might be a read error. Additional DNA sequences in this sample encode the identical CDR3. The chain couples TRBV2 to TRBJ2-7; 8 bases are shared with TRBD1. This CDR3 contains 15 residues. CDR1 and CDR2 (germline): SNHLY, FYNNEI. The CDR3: CASSGQGAASYEQYF. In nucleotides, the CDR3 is TGCGCCAGCAGTGGGCAGGGGGCCGCCTCCTACGAGCAGTACTTC. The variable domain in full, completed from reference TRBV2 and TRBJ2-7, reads EPEVTQTPSHQVTQMGQEVILRCVPISNHLYFYWYRQILGQKVEFLVSFYNNEISEKSEIFDDQFSVERPDGSNFTLKIRSTKLEDSAMYFCASSGQGAASYEQYFGPGTRLTVT.

The CDR3 DNA reads as TGTGCCAGCAGTTTAAATGCAGAATCCTCTACCTTC. Translated: CASSLNAESSTF. The rearrangement uses TRBV28 and TRBJ1-2; the D is unclear. CDR3 length equals 12 residues. CDR1 and CDR2 (germline): MDHEN, SYDVKM. The germline V and J ends were trimmed by 2 bases and 14 bases, with 15 bases remaining between them.

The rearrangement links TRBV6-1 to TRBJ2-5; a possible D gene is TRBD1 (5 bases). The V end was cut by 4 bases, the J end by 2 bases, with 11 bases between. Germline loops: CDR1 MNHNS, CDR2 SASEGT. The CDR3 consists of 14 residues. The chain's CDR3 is CASSVDSLQETQYF. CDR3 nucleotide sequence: TGTGCCAGCAGTGTCGACAGCCTTCAAGAGACCCAGTACTTC.

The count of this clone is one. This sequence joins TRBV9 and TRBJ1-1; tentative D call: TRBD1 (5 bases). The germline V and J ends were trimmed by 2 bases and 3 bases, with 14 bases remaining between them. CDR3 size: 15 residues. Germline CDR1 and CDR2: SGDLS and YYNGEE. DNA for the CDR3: TGTGCCAGCAGCGTGGGGCCCTCGAGAGACACTGAAGCTTTCTTT. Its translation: CASSVGPSRDTEAFF.

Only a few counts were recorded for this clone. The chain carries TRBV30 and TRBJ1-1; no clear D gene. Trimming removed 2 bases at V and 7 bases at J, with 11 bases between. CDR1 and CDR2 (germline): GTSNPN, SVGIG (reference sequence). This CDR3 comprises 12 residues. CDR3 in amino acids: CAWSRQPHEAFF. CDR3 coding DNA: TGTGCCTGGAGTCGACAACCCCATGAAGCTTTCTTT.

This CDR3 reads CASSVVGQGEQFF. DNA for the CDR3: TGTGCCAGCAGCGTAGTAGGGCAGGGTGAGCAGTTCTTC. The gene calls are TRBV9 and TRBJ2-1; TRBD1 is a possible D gene (5 bases). Trimming shortened V by 0 bases and J by 9 bases, and 10 bases separated the two germline ends. Germline V gene lookup returns CDR1 SGDLS and CDR2 YYNGEE. CDR3 length equals 13 residues.

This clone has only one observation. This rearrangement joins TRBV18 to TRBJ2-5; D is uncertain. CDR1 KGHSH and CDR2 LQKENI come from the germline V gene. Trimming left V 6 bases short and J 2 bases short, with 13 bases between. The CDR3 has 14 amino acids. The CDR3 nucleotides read TGTGCCAGCTCCCCCCTGGCCCAGCAAGAGACCCAGTACTTC. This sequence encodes CASSPLAQQETQYF.

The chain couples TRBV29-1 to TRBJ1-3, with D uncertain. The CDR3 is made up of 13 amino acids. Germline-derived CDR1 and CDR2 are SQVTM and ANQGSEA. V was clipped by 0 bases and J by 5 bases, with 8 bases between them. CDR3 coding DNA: TGCAGCGTTGAAGAACAGAAAAGAAACACCATATATTTT. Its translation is CSVEEQKRNTIYF. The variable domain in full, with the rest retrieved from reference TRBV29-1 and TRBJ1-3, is SAVISQKPSRDICQRGTSLTIQCQVDSQVTMMFWYRQQPGQSLTLIATANQGSEATYESGFVIDKFPISRPNLTFSTLTVSNMSPEDSSIYLCSVEEQKRNTIYFGEGSWLTVV.

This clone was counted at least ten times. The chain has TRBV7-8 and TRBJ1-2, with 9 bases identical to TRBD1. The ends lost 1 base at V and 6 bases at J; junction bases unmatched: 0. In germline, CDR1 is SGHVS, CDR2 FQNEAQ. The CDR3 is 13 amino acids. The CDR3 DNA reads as TGTGCCAGCAGCTTAGACAGGGGGCATGGCTACACCTTC. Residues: CASSLDRGHGYTF.

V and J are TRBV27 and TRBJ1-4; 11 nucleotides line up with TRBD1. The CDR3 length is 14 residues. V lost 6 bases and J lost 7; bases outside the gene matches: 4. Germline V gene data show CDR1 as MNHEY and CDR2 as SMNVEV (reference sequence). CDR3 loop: CASRGTGGTEKLFF. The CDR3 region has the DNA TGTGCCAGCAGAGGGACAGGGGGTACTGAAAAACTGTTTTTT.

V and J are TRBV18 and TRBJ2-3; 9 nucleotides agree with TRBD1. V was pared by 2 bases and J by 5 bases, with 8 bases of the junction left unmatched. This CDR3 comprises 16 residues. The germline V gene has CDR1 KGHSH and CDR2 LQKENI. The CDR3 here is CASSPSETGGGDTQYF. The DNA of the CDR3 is TGTGCCAGCTCACCATCCGAGACAGGGGGAGGAGATACGCAGTATTTT.

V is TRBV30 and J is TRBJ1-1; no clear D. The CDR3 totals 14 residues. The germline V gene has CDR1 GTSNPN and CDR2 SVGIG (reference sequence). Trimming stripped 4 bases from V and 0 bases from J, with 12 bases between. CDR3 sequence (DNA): TGTGCCTGGAATGGCTTCCTTATGAACACTGAAGCTTTCTTT. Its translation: CAWNGFLMNTEAFF.

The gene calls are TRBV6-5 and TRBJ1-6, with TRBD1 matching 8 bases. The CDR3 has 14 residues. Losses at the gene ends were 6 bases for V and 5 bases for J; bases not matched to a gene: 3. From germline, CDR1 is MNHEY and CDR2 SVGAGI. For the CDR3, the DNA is TGTGCCAGCAGCAGGGGACAGGATAATTCACCCCTCCACTTT. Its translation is CASSRGQDNSPLHF.

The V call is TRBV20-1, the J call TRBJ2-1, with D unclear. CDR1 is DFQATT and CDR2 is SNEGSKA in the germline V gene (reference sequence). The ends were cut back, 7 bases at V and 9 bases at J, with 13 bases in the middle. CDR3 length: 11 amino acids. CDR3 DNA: TGCAGTGGAACTAAGACCGGTGAGCAGTTCTTC. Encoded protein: CSGTKTGEQFF.

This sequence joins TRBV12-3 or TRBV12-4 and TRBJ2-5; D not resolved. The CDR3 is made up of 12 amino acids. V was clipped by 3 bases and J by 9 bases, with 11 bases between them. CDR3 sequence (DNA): TGTGCCAGCAGTTTTAAGAGTCTGGCCCAGTACTTC. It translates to CASSFKSLAQYF.

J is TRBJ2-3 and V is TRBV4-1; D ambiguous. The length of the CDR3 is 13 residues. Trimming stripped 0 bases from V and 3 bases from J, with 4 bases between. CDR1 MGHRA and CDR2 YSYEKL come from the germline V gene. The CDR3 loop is CASSQEQTDTQYF. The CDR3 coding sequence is TGCGCCAGCAGCCAAGAGCAGACAGATACGCAGTATTTT.

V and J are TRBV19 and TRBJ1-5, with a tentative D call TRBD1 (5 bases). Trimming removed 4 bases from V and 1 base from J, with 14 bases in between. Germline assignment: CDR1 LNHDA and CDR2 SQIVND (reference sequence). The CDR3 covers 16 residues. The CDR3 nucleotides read TGTGCCAGTAGTAACCGACAGACCGAGAGCAATCAGCCCCAGCATTTT. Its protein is CASSNRQTESNQPQHF.

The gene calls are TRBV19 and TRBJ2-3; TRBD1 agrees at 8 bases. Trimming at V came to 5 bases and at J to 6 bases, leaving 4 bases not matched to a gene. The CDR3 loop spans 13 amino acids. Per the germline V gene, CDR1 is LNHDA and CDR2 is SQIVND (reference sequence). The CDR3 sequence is CASSGQGRDTQYF. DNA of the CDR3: TGTGCCAGTAGTGGACAGGGAAGGGATACGCAGTATTTT.

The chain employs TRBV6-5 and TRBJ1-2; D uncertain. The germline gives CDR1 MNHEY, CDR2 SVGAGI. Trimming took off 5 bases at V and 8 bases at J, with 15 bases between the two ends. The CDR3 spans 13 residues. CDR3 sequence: CASSPHSAGGYTF. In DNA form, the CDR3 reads TGTGCCAGCAGTCCCCATTCGGCGGGAGGCTACACCTTC.